These 6 T cell receptor beta chains originate from one sample sequenced in a study of T cells in Graves' hyperthyroidism and ophthalmopathy. It was RNA transcripts that yielded the amplified TCR beta CDR3 regions. Using the HTBI primer set, a first-round RT-PCR was run on the TCR CDR3. TCRdb re-derived calls from the multiplex PCR reads in MiXCR, one entry per CDR3 protein. Among over 500,000 distinct CDR3 sequences listed, over 45% were seen once. Sequenced material: peripheral blood or thyroid tissue (not recorded which). These receptor sequences come from an adult woman with Graves' disease, either hyperthyroidism or ophthalmopathy (not recorded which).

The J gene is TRBJ1-5, the V gene TRBV10-3; no clear D. Per the germline V gene, CDR1 is ENHRY and CDR2 is SYGVKD. The CDR3 covers 16 residues. Trimming pared 3 bases from V and 0 bases from J, leaving 12 bases between. The CDR3 loop is CAISDTRGNSNQPQHF. CDR3 nucleotide sequence: TGTGCCATCAGTGACACTCGAGGCAATAGCAATCAGCCCCAGCATTTT.

This clonotype has at least ten counts. The V and J genes are TRBV29-1 and TRBJ2-7; 10 nucleotides agree with TRBD2. V shed 6 bases, J shed 0 bases, and the junction held 5 bases outside the gene matches. The CDR3 is 14 residues long. Germline V gene sequence: CDR1 SQVTM, CDR2 ANQGSEA. CDR3 DNA: TGCAGCGTCGCTTCTAGCGGGAGCTCCTACGAGCAGTACTTC. Translation gives CSVASSGSSYEQYF.

This chain links TRBV7-2 with TRBJ2-7; D gene ambiguous. V was pared by 3 bases and J by 2 bases, with 11 bases between. Germline values: CDR1 SGHTA, CDR2 FQGNSA. The CDR3 extends over 14 amino acids. The CDR3 nucleotides read TGTGCCAGCAGCTTGGACCCCCCGGCCTACGAGCAGTACTTC. This translates into CASSLDPPAYEQYF.

The rearrangement joins TRBV10-3 to TRBJ1-5; D remains unclear. V was clipped by 4 bases and J by 6 bases, with 19 bases between them. Germline assignment: CDR1 ENHRY and CDR2 SYGVKD. CDR3 length: 16 residues. The DNA for the CDR3 is TGTGCCATCAGTGCTAGGTGGGGTCAGGTCTCTCAGCCCCAGCATTTT. It translates to CAISARWGQVSQPQHF.

The chain recombines TRBV7-9 with TRBJ2-7; 9 nucleotides align to TRBD1. The CDR3 covers 14 residues. The germline CDR1 and CDR2 sequences are SEHNR and FQNEAQ (reference sequence). With V trimmed by 4 bases and J by 5 bases, 6 bases remained unmatched. The DNA for the CDR3 is TGTGCCAGCAGCTCAAGGGACAGGGACGACGAGCAGTACTTC. Its protein product is CASSSRDRDDEQYF.

This clonotype was detected ten times or more. The chain has TRBV10-3 and TRBJ1-5, with unresolved D. This CDR3 is 13 amino acids long. From germline, CDR1 is ENHRY and CDR2 SYGVKD. Trimming removed 2 bases from V and 7 bases from J, with 9 bases in between. The CDR3 loop is CAISEELPQPQHF. CDR3 in DNA: TGTGCCATCAGTGAGGAACTCCCGCAGCCCCAGCATTTT.